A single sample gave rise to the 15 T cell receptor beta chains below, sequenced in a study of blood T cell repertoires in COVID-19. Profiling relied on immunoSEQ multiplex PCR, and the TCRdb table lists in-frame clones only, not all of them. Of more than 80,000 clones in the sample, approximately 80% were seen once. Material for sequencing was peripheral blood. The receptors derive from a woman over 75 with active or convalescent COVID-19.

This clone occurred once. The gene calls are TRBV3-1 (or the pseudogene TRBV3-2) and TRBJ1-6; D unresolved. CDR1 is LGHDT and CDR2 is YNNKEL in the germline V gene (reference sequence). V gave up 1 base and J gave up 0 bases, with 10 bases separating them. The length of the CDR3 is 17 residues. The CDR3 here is CASSQGARSSYNSPLHF. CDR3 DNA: TGTGCCAGCAGCCAAGGGGCCCGCAGCTCCTATAATTCACCCCTCCACTTT.

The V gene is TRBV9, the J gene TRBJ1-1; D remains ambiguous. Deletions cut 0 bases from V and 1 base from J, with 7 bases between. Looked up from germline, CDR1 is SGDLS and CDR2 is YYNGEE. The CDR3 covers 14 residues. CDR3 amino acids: CASSVGPGNTEAFF. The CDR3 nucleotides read TGTGCCAGCAGCGTAGGCCCGGGGAACACTGAAGCTTTCTTT. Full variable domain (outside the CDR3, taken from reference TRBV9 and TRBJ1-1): DSGVTQTPKHLITATGQRVTLRCSPRSGDLSVYWYQQSLDQGLQFLIQYYNGEERAKGNILERFSAQQFPDLHSELNLSSLELGDSALYFCASSVGPGNTEAFFGQGTRLTVV.

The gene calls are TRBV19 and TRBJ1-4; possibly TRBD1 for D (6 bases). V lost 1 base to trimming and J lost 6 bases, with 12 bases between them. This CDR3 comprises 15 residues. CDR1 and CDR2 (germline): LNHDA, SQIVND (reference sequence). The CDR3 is CASSIGGGADEKLFF. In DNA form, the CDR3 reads TGTGCCAGTAGTATAGGAGGGGGGGCGGATGAAAAACTGTTTTTT.

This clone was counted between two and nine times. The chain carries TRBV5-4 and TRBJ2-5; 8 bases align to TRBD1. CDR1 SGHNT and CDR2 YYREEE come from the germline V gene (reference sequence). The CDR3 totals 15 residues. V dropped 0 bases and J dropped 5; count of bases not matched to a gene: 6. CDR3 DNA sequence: TGTGCCAGCAGCTTGGGAAGGACAGGGTGGGAGACCCAGTACTTC. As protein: CASSLGRTGWETQYF. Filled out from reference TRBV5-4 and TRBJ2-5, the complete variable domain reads ETGVTQSPTHLIKTRGQQVTLRCSSQSGHNTVSWYQQALGQGPQFIFQYYREEENGRGNFPPRFSGLQFPNYSSELNVNALELDDSALYLCASSLGRTGWETQYFGPGTRLLVL.

The CDR3 protein is CAWSRGHEAFF. Written as DNA, the CDR3 is TGTGCCTGGAGTAGGGGTCATGAAGCTTTCTTT. The chain joins TRBV30 to TRBJ1-1, with TRBD1 as a possible D gene (5 bases). The CDR3 contains 11 residues. Germline V gives CDR1 GTSNPN, CDR2 SVGIG (reference sequence). The germline V and J ends were trimmed by 2 bases and 7 bases, with 8 bases remaining between them.

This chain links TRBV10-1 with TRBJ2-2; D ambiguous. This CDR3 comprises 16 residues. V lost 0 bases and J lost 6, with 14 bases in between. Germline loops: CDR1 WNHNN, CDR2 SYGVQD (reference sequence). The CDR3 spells CASSESLRPEAGELFF. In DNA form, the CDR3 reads TGCGCCAGCAGTGAGTCCCTCAGACCTGAGGCCGGGGAGCTGTTTTTT.

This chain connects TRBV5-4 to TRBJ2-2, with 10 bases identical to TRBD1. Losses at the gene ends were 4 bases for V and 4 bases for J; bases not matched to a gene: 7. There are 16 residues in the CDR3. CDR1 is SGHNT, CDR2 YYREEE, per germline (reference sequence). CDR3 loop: CASSQWTGGVTGELFF. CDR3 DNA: TGTGCCAGCAGCCAATGGACAGGGGGGGTCACCGGGGAGCTGTTTTTT.

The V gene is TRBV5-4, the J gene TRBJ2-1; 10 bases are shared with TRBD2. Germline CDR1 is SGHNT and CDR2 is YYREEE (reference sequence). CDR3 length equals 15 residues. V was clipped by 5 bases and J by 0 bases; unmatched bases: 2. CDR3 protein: CASRLAGSSYNEQFF. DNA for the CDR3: TGTGCCAGCAGACTAGCGGGGAGCTCCTACAATGAGCAGTTCTTC.

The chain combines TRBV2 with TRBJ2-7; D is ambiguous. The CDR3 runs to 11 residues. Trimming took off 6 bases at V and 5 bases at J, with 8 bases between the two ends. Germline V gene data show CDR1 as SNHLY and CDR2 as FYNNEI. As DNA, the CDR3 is TGTGCCAGCAGGTTACAGCACGAGCAGTACTTC. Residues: CASRLQHEQYF.

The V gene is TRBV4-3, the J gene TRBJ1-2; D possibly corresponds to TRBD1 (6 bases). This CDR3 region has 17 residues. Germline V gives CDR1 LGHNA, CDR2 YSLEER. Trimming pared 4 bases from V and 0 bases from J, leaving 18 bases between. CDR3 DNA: TGCGCCAGCAGCCGTACACAGGGTCGGCTGTCTAACTATGGCTACACCTTC. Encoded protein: CASSRTQGRLSNYGYTF.

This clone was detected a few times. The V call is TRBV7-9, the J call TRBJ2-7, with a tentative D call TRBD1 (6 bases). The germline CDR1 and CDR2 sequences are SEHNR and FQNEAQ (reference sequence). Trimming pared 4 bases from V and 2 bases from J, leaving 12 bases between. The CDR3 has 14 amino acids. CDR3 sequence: CASSWQDRTYEQYF. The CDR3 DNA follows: TGTGCCAGCAGCTGGCAGGACAGAACCTACGAGCAGTACTTC.

Here the CDR3 reads CASSFADRQETQYF. In DNA, the CDR3 is TGCGCCAGCAGCTTTGCGGACAGGCAAGAGACCCAGTACTTC. The chain is built from TRBV5-1 and TRBJ2-5; 7 bases align to TRBD1. Germline CDR1 is SGHRS and CDR2 is YFSETQ. Trimming removed 2 bases from V and 2 bases from J; junction bases left unmatched: 3. The CDR3 runs 14 residues.

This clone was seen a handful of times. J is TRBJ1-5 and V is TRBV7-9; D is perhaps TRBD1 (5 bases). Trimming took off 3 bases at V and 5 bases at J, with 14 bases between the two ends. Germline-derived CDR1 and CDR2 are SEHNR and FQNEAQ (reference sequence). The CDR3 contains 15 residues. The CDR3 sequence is CASSLGLVGDQPQHF. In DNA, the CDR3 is TGTGCCAGCAGCTTGGGATTGGTAGGGGATCAGCCCCAGCATTTT.

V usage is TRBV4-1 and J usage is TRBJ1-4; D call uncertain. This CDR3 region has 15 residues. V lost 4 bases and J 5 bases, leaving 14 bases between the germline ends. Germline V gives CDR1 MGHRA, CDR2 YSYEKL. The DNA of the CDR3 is TGCGCCAGCAGCCTGCAGAACAGCCTAAATGAAAAACTGTTTTTT. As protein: CASSLQNSLNEKLFF.

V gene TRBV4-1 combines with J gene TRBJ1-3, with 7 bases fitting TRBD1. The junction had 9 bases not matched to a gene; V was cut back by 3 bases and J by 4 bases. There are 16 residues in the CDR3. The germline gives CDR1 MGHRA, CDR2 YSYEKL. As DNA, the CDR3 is TGCGCCAGCAGCCAGGTGACGACAGGGACCGGAAACACCATATATTTT. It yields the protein CASSQVTTGTGNTIYF.